One sample yielded the 7 T cell receptor beta chains listed below, sequenced in a study of T-cell reconstitution after alpha-beta-depleted transplantation in children. TCRbeta library preparation incorporated unique molecular identifiers. TCRdb ran MiXCR on the PCR reads and lists one entry per CDR3 protein. In the table there are about 900,000 distinct CDR3 sequences, under 30% of which are singletons. Here the sequenced sample was PBMCs, mostly from graft donor cells, taken 360 days after TCRalphabeta/CD19-depleted stem cell transplant. These TCRs come from a boy in the first two years of life who had a stem cell transplant for SCID, so the T cells may come from the graft donor.

This chain connects TRBV11-1 to TRBJ2-2; TRBD1 matches at 10 bases. V trimming: 7 bases; J trimming: 0 bases; junction bases outside the gene matches: 11. Germline CDR1 reads SGHAT; CDR2 reads FQDESV (reference sequence). The CDR3 extends over 18 amino acids. The CDR3 nucleotides read TGTGCCAGCACCCCGGAACTGGGACAGGGGACGAACACCGGGGAGCTGTTTTTT. Residues: CASTPELGQGTNTGELFF. The variable domain in full, with the rest retrieved from reference TRBV11-1 and TRBJ2-2, is EAEVAQSPRYKITEKSQAVAFWCDPISGHATLYWYRQILGQGPELLVQFQDESVVDDSQLPKDRFSAERLKGVDSTLKIQPAELGDSAMYLCASTPELGQGTNTGELFFGEGSRLTVL.

The J gene is TRBJ1-5, the V gene TRBV10-3, with TRBD1 identical over 7 bases. The CDR3 runs 14 residues. J lost 4 bases, V lost 6 bases, and 6 bases had no gene match. Germline V gives CDR1 ENHRY, CDR2 SYGVKD. The CDR3 loop is CAIRGTAENQPQHF. CDR3 coding DNA: TGTGCCATCAGAGGGACAGCCGAGAATCAGCCCCAGCATTTT.

This chain links TRBV5-1 with TRBJ2-2; D not certain. The V end lost 5 bases, the J end lost 0 bases, and 14 bases lay between the germline ends. In germline, CDR1 is SGHRS, CDR2 YFSETQ. This CDR3 contains 16 residues. The CDR3 bases are TGCGCCAGCAGTAAAACCCAAAGAGCGAACACCGGGGAGCTGTTTTTT. Protein: CASSKTQRANTGELFF.

The J gene is TRBJ2-5, the V gene TRBV5-1, with 8 bases matching TRBD2. J lost 2 bases, V lost 1 base, and 4 bases had no gene match. Germline values: CDR1 SGHRS, CDR2 YFSETQ. This CDR3 contains 15 residues. CDR3 loop: CASSLTAGAQETQYF. The CDR3 nucleotides are TGCGCCAGCAGCTTGACAGCGGGGGCTCAAGAGACCCAGTACTTC.

This clonotype turned up a few times. This chain joins TRBV20-1 and TRBJ1-1; the match to TRBD1 covers 8 bases. Germline lookup yields CDR1 DFQATT and CDR2 SNEGSKA (reference sequence). The junction had 7 bases not matched to a gene; V was cut back by 5 bases and J by 11 bases. The CDR3 covers 11 residues. CDR3 loop: CSALPDRDAFF. Here the CDR3 DNA reads TGCAGTGCTTTGCCGGACAGGGATGCTTTCTTT.

The chain couples TRBV3-1 to TRBJ2-5; 8 positions match TRBD2. Germline loops: CDR1 LGHDT, CDR2 YNNKEL (reference sequence). The trim removed 0 bases at V and 7 bases at J, leaving 19 bases unmatched. The CDR3 has 19 residues. CDR3 amino acids: CASSQDVFVGSGDRGTQYF. CDR3 DNA sequence: TGTGCCAGCAGCCAAGATGTGTTCGTGGGTAGCGGGGATAGGGGGACCCAGTACTTC.

This chain connects TRBV2 to TRBJ1-1, with D perhaps matching TRBD1 (6 bases). Germline CDR1 is SNHLY and CDR2 is FYNNEI. The CDR3 consists of 14 residues. V was pared by 7 bases and J by 1 base, with 13 bases between. CDR3 DNA: TGTGCCAGCACTATCACAGGGAGGAACACTGAAGCTTTCTTT. It specifies CASTITGRNTEAFF.